A selection of T cell receptor beta chains follows, all from one sample in a study of PD-L1 blockade in urothelial cancer. Using immunoSEQ multiplex PCR, the repertoire was profiled, and TCRdb retains in-frame clones only, with some absent. The sample records 120,000 or so clones, about 84% being singletons. This sample comprised PBMCs, obtained around atezolizumab (anti-PD-L1) treatment. These receptors all come from a man aged 50-60 years with urothelial cancer. Both conserved end residues are part of each CDR3. The order of the fields is V gene, D gene, J gene, clone size, CDR3 DNA, CDR3 protein. D genes are given only for firm matches. For some rows the clone size is stated as once, few or many, or as a class when expanded; others skip it.

TRBV4-2,TRBD1,TRBJ1-1,-,TGTGCCAGCAGCCATGACAGGGGGCGCGACACTGAAGCTTTCTTT,CASSHDRGRDTEAFF
TRBV13,-,TRBJ2-2,-,TGTGCCAGCAGCTTGTGGTCGGCCGGGGAGCTGTTTTTT,CASSLWSAGELFF
TRBV9,-,TRBJ2-7,-,TGTGCCAGCAGCGATGGTCGGCAGGGGCCCTACGAGCAGTACTTC,CASSDGRQGPYEQYF
TRBV4-2,-,TRBJ2-4,once,TGTGCCAACGGACTTGGGAAGAACATTCAGTACTTC,CANGLGKNIQYF
TRBV4-2,TRBD2,TRBJ2-1,-,TGTGCCAGCAGCCAAACGAATCTAATAGGACTAGCGTCGAGCTCCTACAATGAGCAGTTCTTC,CASSQTNLIGLASSSYNEQFF
TRBV27,-,TRBJ1-2,few,TGTGCCAGCACACGCTTGGGGGGCTATGGCTACACCTTC,CASTRLGGYGYTF
TRBV30,-,TRBJ1-5,-,TGTGCCTGGAGTGGGCAGGGTTTGCAGCCCCAGCATTTT,CAWSGQGLQPQHF
TRBV28,-,TRBJ2-6,-,TGTGCCAGCAGCTCGCCGTTCAGTTCTGGGGCCAACGTCCTGACTTTC,CASSSPFSSGANVLTF
TRBV15,-,TRBJ2-5,-,TGTGCCACCAGCAGAGTATTAGTGTTGGAGACCCAGTACTTC,CATSRVLVLETQYF
TRBV4-2,-,TRBJ2-3,-,TGTGCCAGCAGCCAAGGAACCTTAGTGAATACGCAGTATTTT,CASSQGTLVNTQYF
TRBV6-5,TRBD2,TRBJ2-1,-,TGTGCCAGCAGCCCCGGTACTAGCGGGCAGAATGAGCAGTTCTTC,CASSPGTSGQNEQFF
TRBV4-1,TRBD2,TRBJ2-1,-,TGCGCCAGCAGCCAAGGGACTAGCGGGTTTTACAATGAGCAGTTCTTC,CASSQGTSGFYNEQFF
TRBV5-1,TRBD2,TRBJ2-1,-,TGCGCCAGCAGCTTCGGACTAGCGGGAGGCGATGAGCAGTTCTTC,CASSFGLAGGDEQFF
TRBV7-9,-,TRBJ2-3,-,TGTGCCAGCAGCTTAAGACAGGACCAACACACAGATACGCAGTATTTT,CASSLRQDQHTDTQYF
TRBV19,-,TRBJ1-1,-,TGTGCCAGTAGTATGTGGGCCAGCGGGCTGAACACTGAAGCTTTCTTT,CASSMWASGLNTEAFF
TRBV18,TRBD1,TRBJ2-7,-,TGTGCCAGCTCAGAGGGACAGGGGAGCTCCTACGAGCAGTACTTC,CASSEGQGSSYEQYF
TRBV7-9,TRBD2,TRBJ2-7,once,TGTGCCAGCAGCTTAGGCGGGCGGGAGGGCCGCTACGAGCAGTACTTC,CASSLGGREGRYEQYF
TRBV5-4,-,TRBJ2-7,-,TGTGCCAGCAGCTTGCCAGAGCGGAGGAAGTACTTC,CASSLPERRKYF
TRBV6-1,-,TRBJ2-1,-,TGTGCCAGCAGTGAACCTACAGGGTCAGTAGTGAATGAGCAGTTCTTC,CASSEPTGSVVNEQFF
TRBV5-1,TRBD1,TRBJ2-3,-,TGCGCCAGCAGTCCGGGACAGGGAGCTTCCCGCACAGATACGCAGTATTTT,CASSPGQGASRTDTQYF
TRBV27,-,TRBJ2-1,once,TGTGCCAGCAGTTTCCAGGATCCCCCCACCAATGAGCAGTTCTTC,CASSFQDPPTNEQFF
TRBV5-4,TRBD2,TRBJ2-2,-,TGTGCCAGCAGCTTTCCGGGAGGGCCCGCCGGGGAGCTGTTTTTT,CASSFPGGPAGELFF
TRBV5-1,-,TRBJ2-7,-,TGCGCCAGCAGCGCCCCGACAGTAACCTACGAGCAGTACTTC,CASSAPTVTYEQYF
TRBV28,-,TRBJ2-7,-,-,CASSSSTLLGQYF
TRBV2,-,TRBJ2-3,-,TGTGCCAGCAGTGAACGGAGGGGGGGGTCAGATACGCAGTATTTT,CASSERRGGSDTQYF
TRBV7-8,TRBD2,TRBJ2-1,once,TGTGCCAGCAGCTTAGATAGGAGCGGGAGGGCCGCTGAGCAGTTCTTC,CASSLDRSGRAAEQFF
TRBV28,-,TRBJ1-5,-,TGTGCCAGCAATTGGGGAGGGAGTAATCAGCCCCAGCATTTT,CASNWGGSNQPQHF
TRBV11-2,TRBD2,TRBJ2-3,-,TGTGCCAGCAGCTATCGGCTAGCGGGGAACACAGATACGCAGTATTTT,CASSYRLAGNTDTQYF
TRBV2,-,TRBJ1-1,-,TGTGCCAGCAGAGCCGACAGGAACACTGAAGCTTTCTTT,CASRADRNTEAFF
TRBV19,-,TRBJ1-5,once,TGTGCCAGTAGTATTGGAGACTATAGCAATCAGCCCCAGCATTTT,CASSIGDYSNQPQHF
TRBV11-2,TRBD2,TRBJ2-3,once,TGTGCCAGCAGCCCCGCCAATACGGGAGGAAGTTGGGATACGCAGTATTTT,CASSPANTGGSWDTQYF
TRBV10-3,-,TRBJ2-7,-,TGTGCCATCAGTGGTGGAATGGCGGGCCGGGAGACCTACGAGCAGTACTTC,CAISGGMAGRETYEQYF
TRBV30,TRBD2,TRBJ2-7,-,TGTGCCTGGAATAGCGGGAATGGTATATACGAGCAGTACTTC,CAWNSGNGIYEQYF
TRBV9,-,TRBJ2-1,-,TGTGCCAGCAGCGGCCCCCCAGTGGACAATGAGCAGTTCTTC,CASSGPPVDNEQFF
TRBV25-1,TRBD2,TRBJ2-1,-,TGTGCCAGCAGTACACTAGCGGGTAGCTACAATGAGCAGTTCTTC,CASSTLAGSYNEQFF
TRBV7-9,-,TRBJ2-2,-,TGTGCTACCGGGAGAGGGCCCGGGGAGCTGTTTTTT,CATGRGPGELFF
TRBV7-9,TRBD2,TRBJ2-1,-,TGTGCCAGCAGCTCCACTAGCGGGAGTCGAAATGAGCAGTTCTTC,CASSSTSGSRNEQFF
TRBV7-2,-,TRBJ2-7,-,TGTGCCAGCAGCTCGTCGGTGACACAGAGATCCGGGCAGTACTTC,CASSSSVTQRSGQYF
TRBV7-3,-,TRBJ2-1,-,TGTGCCAGCAGCTTACGCGCGGACTACAATGAGCAGTTCTTC,CASSLRADYNEQFF
TRBV19,TRBD1,TRBJ2-5,-,TGTGCCAGTAGTATCGGACAGGGGGTCCAAGAGACCCAGTACTTC,CASSIGQGVQETQYF
TRBV5-1,-,TRBJ1-2,few,TGCGCCAGCAGCTTGGCCGGGAGGGGAGGTGGCTACACCTTC,CASSLAGRGGGYTF
TRBV2,TRBD2,TRBJ2-3,-,TGTGCCAGCAGTGGGACTAGCGGGAGACTCTCAGATACGCAGTATTTT,CASSGTSGRLSDTQYF
TRBV4-1,TRBD2,TRBJ2-3,-,TGCGCCAGCAGCCAACCAGGACTAGCGCGAATCCCCACCACCACAGATACGCAGTATTTT,CASSQPGLARIPTTTDTQYF
TRBV10-1,TRBD2,TRBJ2-3,-,TGCGCCAGCAGTGAGGGTAGCGGGAGAACAGATACGCAGTATTTT,CASSEGSGRTDTQYF
TRBV30,-,TRBJ2-3,once,TGTGCCTGGAGTGCGGGGAGGGGGGCCCCCACAGATACGCAGTATTTT,CAWSAGRGAPTDTQYF
TRBV10-1,TRBD2,TRBJ2-3,-,TGCGCCAGCAGTGGGCCGGGAGGAACTACAGATACGCAGTATTTT,CASSGPGGTTDTQYF
TRBV18,TRBD2,TRBJ2-2,-,TGTGCCAGCTCGGCAATCGGGGCGGGAGACCACACCGGGGAGCTGTTTTTT,CASSAIGAGDHTGELFF
TRBV19,-,TRBJ1-2,-,TGTGCCAGTAGCGAACAGGTCTACGGCTACACCTTC,CASSEQVYGYTF
TRBV2,TRBD1,TRBJ1-6,-,TGTGCCAGCAGCGCGCTGGGACAGGGGAACTCACCCCTCCACTTT,CASSALGQGNSPLHF
TRBV6-5,TRBD1,TRBJ2-7,-,TGTGCCAGCAGTTTGGCAGGGGGTCCCTACGAGCAGTACTTC,CASSLAGGPYEQYF
TRBV28,-,TRBJ1-2,few,TGTGCCATCGCGGTCAACTATGGCTACACCTTC,CAIAVNYGYTF
TRBV20-1,-,TRBJ2-1,-,TGCAGTGCTAGATTGGAAAGACAACAGTTCTTC,CSARLERQQFF
TRBV7-2,-,TRBJ1-1,-,TGTGCCAGCAGCTTACAACGACAGATGGGCTCTGAAGCTTTCTTT,CASSLQRQMGSEAFF
TRBV10-2,TRBD1,TRBJ1-2,-,TGCGCCAGAGGGACAGTCAACTATGGCTACACCTTC,CARGTVNYGYTF
TRBV7-3,-,TRBJ2-7,-,TGTGCCAGCAGCTTAGGGAGTTACGAGCAGTACTTC,CASSLGSYEQYF
TRBV28,TRBD1,TRBJ2-5,-,TGTGCCAGTAGAGAGACAGGGGGGAAAGAGACCCAGTACTTC,CASRETGGKETQYF
TRBV12-5,TRBD1,TRBJ2-5,-,TGTGCTAGTGGTCCCGGGACAGGGATTAGTTCCCAAGAGACCCAGTACTTC,CASGPGTGISSQETQYF
TRBV6-1,TRBD2,TRBJ2-7,-,TGTGCCAGCAGTGAGGCCCGGGGCGGGGGGCGCGACGAGCAGTACTTC,CASSEARGGGRDEQYF
TRBV19,TRBD1,TRBJ1-3,-,TGTGCCAGTAGTACATCACAGGGGGCCTTTTCTGGAAACACCATATATTTT,CASSTSQGAFSGNTIYF
TRBV5-1,-,TRBJ2-3,-,TGCGCCAGCAGCTTGCGGGATCGAGATACGCAGTATTTT,CASSLRDRDTQYF